The following is a TCR beta chain sequence with its context. The data are from a study of T cells in Graves' hyperthyroidism and ophthalmopathy. TCR beta CDR3 regions were amplified from RNA. Using the HTBI primer set, a first-round RT-PCR was run on the TCR CDR3. TCRdb analysed the multiplex PCR reads with MiXCR anew, one entry per CDR3 protein. The sample includes more than 500,000 distinct CDR3 sequences, more than 45% seen only once; the top ten take around 20%. Lactation, pregnancy, other autoimmune disease or uncontrolled infection led to exclusion of patients. The sequence was obtained from an adult woman with Graves' disease, either hyperthyroidism or ophthalmopathy (not recorded which). The specimen was peripheral blood or thyroid tissue (not recorded which).

As DNA, the CDR3 is TGCGCCAGCAGCTTGGGCCCCTCCCTTGGGATGACCTACGAGCAGTACTTC. Protein: CASSLGPSLGMTYEQYF. The V call is TRBV5-1, the J call TRBJ2-7; D remains unclear. Germline assignment: CDR1 SGHRS and CDR2 YFSETQ. This CDR3 contains 17 residues. V lost 0 bases and J lost 2, with 18 bases in between.